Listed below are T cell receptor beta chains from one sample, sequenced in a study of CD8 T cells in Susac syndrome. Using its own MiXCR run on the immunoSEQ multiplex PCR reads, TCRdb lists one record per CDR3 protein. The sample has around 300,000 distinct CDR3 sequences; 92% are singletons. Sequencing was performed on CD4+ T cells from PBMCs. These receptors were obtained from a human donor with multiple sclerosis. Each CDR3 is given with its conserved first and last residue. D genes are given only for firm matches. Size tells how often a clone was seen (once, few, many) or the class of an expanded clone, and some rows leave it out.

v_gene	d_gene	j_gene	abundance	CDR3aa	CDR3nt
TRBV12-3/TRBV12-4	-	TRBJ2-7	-	CASSLQESLYEQYF	TGTGCCAGCAGCCTCCAGGAGAGTCTCTACGAGCAGTACTTC
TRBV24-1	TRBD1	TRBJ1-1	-	CATRTGQGTEAFF	TGTGCCACCAGGACCGGACAGGGCACTGAAGCTTTCTTT
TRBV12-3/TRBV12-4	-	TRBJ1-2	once	CASSYYRGEGGYTF	TGTGCCAGCAGTTATTATCGGGGCGAAGGAGGCTACACCTTC
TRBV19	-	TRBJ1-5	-	CASQGYRSNQPQHF	TGTGCCAGTCAGGGGTACCGTAGCAATCAGCCCCAGCATTTT
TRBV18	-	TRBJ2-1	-	CASSPPSQRSSYNEQFF	TGTGCCAGCTCACCCCCGAGCCAAAGGAGCTCCTACAATGAGCAGTTCTTC
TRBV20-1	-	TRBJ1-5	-	CSARARYSQPQHF	TGCAGTGCTAGGGCTAGGTATAGTCAGCCCCAGCATTTT
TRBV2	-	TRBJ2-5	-	CASNGGEWETQYF	TGTGCCAGCAACGGGGGAGAGTGGGAGACCCAGTACTTC
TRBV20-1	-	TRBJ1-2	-	CSATTQGAVGYGYTF	TGCAGTGCTACGACACAGGGAGCGGTGGGCTATGGCTACACCTTC
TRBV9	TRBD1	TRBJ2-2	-	CASSVGTGRDTGELFF	TGTGCCAGCAGCGTTGGGACAGGGCGTGACACCGGGGAGCTGTTTTTT
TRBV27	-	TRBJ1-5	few	CASSYRGNQPQHF	TGTGCCAGCAGTTACAGGGGCAATCAGCCCCAGCATTTT
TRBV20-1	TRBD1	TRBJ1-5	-	CSAGEGTAAGPQHF	TGCAGTGCCGGAGAGGGGACAGCAGCGGGACCCCAGCATTTT
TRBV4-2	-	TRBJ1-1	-	CASSLRQMNTEAFF	TGTGCCAGCAGCCTGAGACAGATGAACACTGAAGCTTTCTTT
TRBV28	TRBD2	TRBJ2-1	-	CASSPSSGGNYNEQFF	TGTGCCAGCAGCCCCTCGAGCGGGGGGAACTACAATGAGCAGTTCTTC
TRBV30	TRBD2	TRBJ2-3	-	CAWSVLYGGGASPDTQYF	TGTGCCTGGAGTGTACTGTACGGCGGGGGGGCCTCCCCAGATACGCAGTATTTT
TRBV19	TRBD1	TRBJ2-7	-	CASSSRTGGQEQYF	TGTGCCAGTAGTAGTAGGACAGGGGGCCAAGAGCAGTACTTC
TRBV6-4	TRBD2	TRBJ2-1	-	CASSVGLDHEQFF	TGTGCCAGCAGTGTAGGACTAGATCATGAGCAGTTCTTC
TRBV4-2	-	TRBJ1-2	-	CASSPDPGRYFNYGYTF	TGTGCCAGCAGCCCCGATCCAGGCCGCTACTTTAACTATGGCTACACCTTC
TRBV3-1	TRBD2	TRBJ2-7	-	CASSQGLAEAYEQYF	TGTGCCAGCAGCCAGGGGCTAGCGGAGGCCTACGAGCAGTACTTC
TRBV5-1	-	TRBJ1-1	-	CASSFERGVIVNTEAFF	TGCGCCAGCAGCTTTGAAAGGGGAGTAATTGTGAACACTGAAGCTTTCTTT
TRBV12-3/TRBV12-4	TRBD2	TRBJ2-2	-	CASSPTSGSNTGELFF	TGTGCCAGCAGCCCTACTAGCGGGAGTAACACCGGGGAGCTGTTTTTT
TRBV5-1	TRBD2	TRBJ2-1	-	CASTVTSGAYNEQFF	TGCGCCAGCACCGTCACTAGCGGGGCATACAATGAGCAGTTCTTC
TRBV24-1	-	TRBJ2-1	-	CATSSSSYNEQFF	TGTGCCACCAGCTCCAGCTCCTACAATGAGCAGTTCTTC
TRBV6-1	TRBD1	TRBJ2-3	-	CASSTRRGQGGTDTQYF	TGTGCCAGCAGCACGAGACGAGGACAGGGAGGCACAGATACGCAGTATTTT
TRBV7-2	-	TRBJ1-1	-	CASGSHSRGTEAFF	TGTGCCAGCGGCTCCCATTCCAGGGGTACTGAAGCTTTCTTT
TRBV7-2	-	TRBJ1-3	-	CASSLAPGFGNTIYF	TGTGCCAGCAGCTTAGCGCCCGGGTTCGGAAACACCATATATTTT
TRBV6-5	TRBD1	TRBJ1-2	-	CASTHQRRGGHGYTF	TGTGCCAGCACCCACCAAAGGAGAGGGGGCCATGGCTACACCTTC
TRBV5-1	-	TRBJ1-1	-	CASSFREGDTEAFF	TGCGCCAGCAGCTTCCGGGAAGGGGACACTGAAGCTTTCTTT
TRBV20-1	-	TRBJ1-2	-	CSAAHDYGYTF	TGCAGTGCCGCGCACGACTATGGCTACACCTTC
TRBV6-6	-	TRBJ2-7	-	CASSIGAPSYEQYF	TGTGCCAGCAGTATCGGCGCGCCCTCCTACGAGCAGTACTTC
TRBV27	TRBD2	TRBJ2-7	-	CASSLRLWVSGNPYEQYF	TGTGCCAGCAGTTTACGGCTCTGGGTTAGCGGGAACCCCTACGAGCAGTACTTC
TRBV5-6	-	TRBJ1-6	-	CASSAYNSPLHF	TGTGCCAGCAGCGCCTATAATTCACCCCTCCACTTT
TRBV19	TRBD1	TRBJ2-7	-	CASSSQGFYYEQYF	TGTGCCAGTAGTTCACAGGGGTTTTACTACGAGCAGTACTTC
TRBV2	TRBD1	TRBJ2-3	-	CAAPGRGMVDTQYF	TGTGCCGCCCCCGGCAGGGGGATGGTGGATACGCAGTATTTT
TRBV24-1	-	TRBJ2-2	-	CATSDLTTTGELFF	TGTGCCACCAGTGATTTGACTACCACCGGGGAGCTGTTTTTT
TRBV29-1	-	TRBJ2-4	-	CSVSRQGAKNIQYF	TGCAGCGTTTCCCGGCAGGGGGCCAAAAACATTCAGTACTTC
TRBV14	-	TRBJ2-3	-	CASSRSTGKRNTQYF	TGTGCCAGCAGCCGCTCGACAGGAAAAAGGAATACGCAGTATTTT
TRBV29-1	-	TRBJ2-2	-	CSVPGTTNTGELFF	TGCAGCGTACCCGGGACAACGAACACCGGGGAGCTGTTTTTT
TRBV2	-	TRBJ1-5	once	CASNPDRSNQPQHF	TGTGCCAGCAATCCGGACAGATCAAATCAGCCCCAGCATTTT
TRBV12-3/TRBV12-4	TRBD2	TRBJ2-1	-	CASSRGKTSGYQPDNEQFF	TGTGCCAGCAGTCGGGGGAAAACTAGCGGTTACCAACCCGACAATGAGCAGTTCTTC
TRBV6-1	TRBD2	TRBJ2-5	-	CASSPARLAGNGETQYF	TGTGCCAGCAGTCCAGCCCGACTAGCGGGGAACGGAGAGACCCAGTACTTC
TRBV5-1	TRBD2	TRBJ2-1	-	CASSLDASGGVLNEQFF	TGCGCCAGCAGCTTGGACGCTAGCGGGGGGGTCCTCAATGAGCAGTTCTTC